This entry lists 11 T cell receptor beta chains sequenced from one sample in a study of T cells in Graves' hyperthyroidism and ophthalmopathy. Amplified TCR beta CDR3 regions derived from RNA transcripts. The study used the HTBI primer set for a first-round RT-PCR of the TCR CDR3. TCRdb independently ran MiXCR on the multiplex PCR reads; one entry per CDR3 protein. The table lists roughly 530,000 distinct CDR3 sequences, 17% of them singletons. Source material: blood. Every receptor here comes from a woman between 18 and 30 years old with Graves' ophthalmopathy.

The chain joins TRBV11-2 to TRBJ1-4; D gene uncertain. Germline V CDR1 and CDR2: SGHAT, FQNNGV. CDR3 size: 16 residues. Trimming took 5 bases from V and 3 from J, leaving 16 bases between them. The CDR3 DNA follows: TGTGCCAGCAGCCCGGTTATGGGAGGATCTAATGAAAAACTGTTTTTT. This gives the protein CASSPVMGGSNEKLFF.

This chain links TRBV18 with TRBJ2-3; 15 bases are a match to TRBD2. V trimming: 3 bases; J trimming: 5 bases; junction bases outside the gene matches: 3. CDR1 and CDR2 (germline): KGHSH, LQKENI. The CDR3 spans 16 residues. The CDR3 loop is CASSPQGLAGGDTQYF. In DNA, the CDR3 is TGTGCCAGCTCACCCCAGGGACTAGCGGGAGGAGATACGCAGTATTTT.

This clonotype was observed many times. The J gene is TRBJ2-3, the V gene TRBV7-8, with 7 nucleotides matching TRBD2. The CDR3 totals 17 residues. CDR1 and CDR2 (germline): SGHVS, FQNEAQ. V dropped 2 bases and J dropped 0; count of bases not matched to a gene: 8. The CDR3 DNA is TGTGCCAGCAGCTTACTCCTACTAGCGACTAGCACAGATACGCAGTATTTT. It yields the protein CASSLLLLATSTDTQYF.

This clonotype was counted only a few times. In DNA, the CDR3 is TGTGCCAGCAGCCAACCGACACAGGAGACCTACGAGCAGTACTTC. This encodes CASSQPTQETYEQYF. The J gene is TRBJ2-7, the V gene TRBV4-2, with a tentative D call TRBD1 (5 bases). The CDR3 spans 15 residues. Deletions cut 2 bases from V and 2 bases from J, with 13 bases between. The germline gives CDR1 LGHNA, CDR2 YNFKEQ.

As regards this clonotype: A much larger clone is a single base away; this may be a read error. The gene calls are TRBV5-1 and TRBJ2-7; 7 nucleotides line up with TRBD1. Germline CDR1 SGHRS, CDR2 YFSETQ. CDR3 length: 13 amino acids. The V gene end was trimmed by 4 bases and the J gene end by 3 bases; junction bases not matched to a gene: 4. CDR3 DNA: TGCGCCAGCAGCACACCAGGGGGCTACGAGCAGTACTTC. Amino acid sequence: CASSTPGGYEQYF.

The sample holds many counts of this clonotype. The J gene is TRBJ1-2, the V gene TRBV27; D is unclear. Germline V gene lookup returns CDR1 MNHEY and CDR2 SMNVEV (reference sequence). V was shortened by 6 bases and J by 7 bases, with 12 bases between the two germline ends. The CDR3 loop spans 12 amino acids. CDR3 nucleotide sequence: TGTGCCAGCAGCTCTGATATCGGTGGCTACACCTTC. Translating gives CASSSDIGGYTF.

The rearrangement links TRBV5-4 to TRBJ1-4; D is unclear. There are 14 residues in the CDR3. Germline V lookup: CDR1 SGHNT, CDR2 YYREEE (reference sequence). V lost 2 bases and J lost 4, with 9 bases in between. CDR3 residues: CASSFRADNEKLFF. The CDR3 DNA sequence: TGTGCCAGCAGCTTCCGGGCCGATAATGAAAAACTGTTTTTT.

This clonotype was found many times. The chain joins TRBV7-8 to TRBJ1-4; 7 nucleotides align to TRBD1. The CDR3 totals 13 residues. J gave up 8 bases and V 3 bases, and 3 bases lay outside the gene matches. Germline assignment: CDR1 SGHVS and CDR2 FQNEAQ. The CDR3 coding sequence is TGTGCCAGCAGCTTGAGGGACAGAGAAAAACTGTTTTTT. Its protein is CASSLRDREKLFF.

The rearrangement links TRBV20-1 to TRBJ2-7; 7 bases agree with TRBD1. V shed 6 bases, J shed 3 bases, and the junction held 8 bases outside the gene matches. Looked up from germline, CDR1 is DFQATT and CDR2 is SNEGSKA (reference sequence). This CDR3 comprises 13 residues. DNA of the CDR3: TGCAGTGCGCAACAGGGGTTGTACTACGAGCAGTACTTC. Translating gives CSAQQGLYYEQYF.

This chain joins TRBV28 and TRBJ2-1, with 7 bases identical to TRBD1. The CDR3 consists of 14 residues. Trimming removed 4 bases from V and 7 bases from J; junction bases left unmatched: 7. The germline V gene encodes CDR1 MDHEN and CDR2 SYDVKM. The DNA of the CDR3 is TGTGCCAGCAGTTGGGACAGTCACGGTAATGAGCAGTTCTTC. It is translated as CASSWDSHGNEQFF.

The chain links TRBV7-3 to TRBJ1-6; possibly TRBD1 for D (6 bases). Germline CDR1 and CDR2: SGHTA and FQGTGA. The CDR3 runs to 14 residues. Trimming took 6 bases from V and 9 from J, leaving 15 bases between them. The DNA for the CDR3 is TGTGCCAGCAGTTCCACAGGGCCGGGTTCACCCCTCCACTTT. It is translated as CASSSTGPGSPLHF.